This T cell receptor (beta chain) was documented in a study of blood T cell repertoires in COVID-19. The junction had 6 bases not matched to a gene; V was cut back by 1 base and J by 2 bases. Germline V gene lookup returns CDR1 KGHSY and CDR2 FQNENV. This CDR3 is 17 amino acids long. TCRdb's table, derived via immunoSEQ multiplex PCR, lists solely in-frame clones and lacks some. The sample lists some 200,000 clones; 94% were seen once. Enrolled during active infection, Seattle patients were then followed longitudinally. Sample: peripheral blood. This rearrangement joins TRBV16 to TRBJ2-3; TRBD2 aligns across 10 bases. The TCR was taken from a man under 40 with COVID-19, enrolled during active disease. In nucleotides, the CDR3 is TGTGCCAGCAGCCAATGGAGGCTAGCGGGGGACACAGATACGCAGTATTTT. It encodes CASSQWRLAGDTDTQYF.